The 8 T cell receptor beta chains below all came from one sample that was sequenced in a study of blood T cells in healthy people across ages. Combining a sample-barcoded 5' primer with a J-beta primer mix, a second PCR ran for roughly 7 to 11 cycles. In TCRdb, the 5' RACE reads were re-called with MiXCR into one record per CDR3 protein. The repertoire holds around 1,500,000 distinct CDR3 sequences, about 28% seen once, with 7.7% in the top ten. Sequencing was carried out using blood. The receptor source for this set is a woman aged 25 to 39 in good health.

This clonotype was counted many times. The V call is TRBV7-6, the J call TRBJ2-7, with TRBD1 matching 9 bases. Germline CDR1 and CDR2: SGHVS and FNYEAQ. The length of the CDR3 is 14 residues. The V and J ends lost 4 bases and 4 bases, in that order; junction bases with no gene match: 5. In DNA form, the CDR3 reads TGTGCCAGCAGCTCAAAGACAGGGGGTTACGAGCAGTACTTC. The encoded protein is CASSSKTGGYEQYF.

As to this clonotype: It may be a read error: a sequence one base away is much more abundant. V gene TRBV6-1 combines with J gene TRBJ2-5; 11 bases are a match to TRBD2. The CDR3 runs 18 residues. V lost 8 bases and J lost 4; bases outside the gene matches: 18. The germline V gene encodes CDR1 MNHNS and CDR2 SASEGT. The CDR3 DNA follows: TGTGCCAGCGGCCAGCCACTCTCCCTAGCGGGAGGCGGAGAGACCCAGTACTTC. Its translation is CASGQPLSLAGGGETQYF.

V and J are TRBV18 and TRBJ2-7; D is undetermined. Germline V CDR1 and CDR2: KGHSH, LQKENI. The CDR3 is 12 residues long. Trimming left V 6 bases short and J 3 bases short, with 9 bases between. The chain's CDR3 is CASSPEYYEQYF. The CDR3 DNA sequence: TGTGCCAGCTCCCCGGAGTACTACGAGCAGTACTTC. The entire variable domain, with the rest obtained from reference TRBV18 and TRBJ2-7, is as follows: NAGVMQNPRHLVRRRGQEARLRCSPMKGHSHVYWYRQLPEEGLKFMVYLQKENIIDESGMPKERFSAEFPKEGPSILRIQQVVRGDSAAYFCASSPEYYEQYFGPGTRLTVT.

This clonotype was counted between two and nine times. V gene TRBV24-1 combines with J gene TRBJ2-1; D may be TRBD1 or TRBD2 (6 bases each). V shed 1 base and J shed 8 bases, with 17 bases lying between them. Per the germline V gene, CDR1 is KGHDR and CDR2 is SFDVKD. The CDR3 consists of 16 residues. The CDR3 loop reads CATSDFQGGLYDEQFF. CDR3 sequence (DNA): TGTGCCACCAGTGATTTCCAAGGGGGACTGTACGATGAGCAGTTCTTC.

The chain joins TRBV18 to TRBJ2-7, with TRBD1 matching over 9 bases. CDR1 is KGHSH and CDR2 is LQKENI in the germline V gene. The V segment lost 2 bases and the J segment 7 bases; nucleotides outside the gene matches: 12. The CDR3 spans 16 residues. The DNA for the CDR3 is TGTGCCAGCTCACCAGAACAGGGGGCGATACTCAATGAGCAGTACTTC. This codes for CASSPEQGAILNEQYF.

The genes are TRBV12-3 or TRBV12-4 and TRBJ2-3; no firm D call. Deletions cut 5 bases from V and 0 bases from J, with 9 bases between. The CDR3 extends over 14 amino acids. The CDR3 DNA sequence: TGTGCCAGCAGTCCCTCGCCTAGCACAGATACGCAGTATTTT. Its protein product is CASSPSPSTDTQYF.

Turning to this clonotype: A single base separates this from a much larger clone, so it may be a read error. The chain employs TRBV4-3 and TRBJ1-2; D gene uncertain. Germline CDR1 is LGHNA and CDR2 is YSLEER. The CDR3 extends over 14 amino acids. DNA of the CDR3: TGCGCCAGCAGCCTTACAGACGGGAACTATGGCTGCACCTTC. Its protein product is CASSLTDGNYGCTF.

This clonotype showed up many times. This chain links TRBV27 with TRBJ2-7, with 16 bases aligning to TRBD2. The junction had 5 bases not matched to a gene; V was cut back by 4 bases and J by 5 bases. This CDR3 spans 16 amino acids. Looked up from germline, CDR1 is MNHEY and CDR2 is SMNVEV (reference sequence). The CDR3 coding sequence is TGTGCCAGCAGTTCAGGGACTAGCGGGAGGGATGACGAGCAGTACTTC. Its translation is CASSSGTSGRDDEQYF.